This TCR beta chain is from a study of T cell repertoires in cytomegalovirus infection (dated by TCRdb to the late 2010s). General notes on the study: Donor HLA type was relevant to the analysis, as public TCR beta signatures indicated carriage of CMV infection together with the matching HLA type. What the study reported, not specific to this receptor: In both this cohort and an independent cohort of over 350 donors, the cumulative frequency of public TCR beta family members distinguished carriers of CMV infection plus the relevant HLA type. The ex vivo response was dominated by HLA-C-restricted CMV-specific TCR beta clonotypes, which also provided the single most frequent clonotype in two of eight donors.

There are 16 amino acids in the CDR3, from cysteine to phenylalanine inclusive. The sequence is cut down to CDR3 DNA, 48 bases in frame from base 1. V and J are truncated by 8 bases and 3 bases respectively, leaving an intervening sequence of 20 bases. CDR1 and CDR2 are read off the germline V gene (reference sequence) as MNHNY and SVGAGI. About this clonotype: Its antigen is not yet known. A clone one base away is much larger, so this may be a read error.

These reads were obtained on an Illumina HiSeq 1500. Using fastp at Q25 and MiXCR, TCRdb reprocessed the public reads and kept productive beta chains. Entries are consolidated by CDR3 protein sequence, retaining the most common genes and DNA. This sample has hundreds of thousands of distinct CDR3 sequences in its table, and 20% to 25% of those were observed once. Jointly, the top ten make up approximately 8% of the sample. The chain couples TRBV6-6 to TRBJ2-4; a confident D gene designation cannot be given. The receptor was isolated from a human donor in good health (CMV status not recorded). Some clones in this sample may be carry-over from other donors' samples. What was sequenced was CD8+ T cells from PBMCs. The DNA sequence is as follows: TGTGCCAGCTCTTCCAGTTCAGAGGCGGACAAAAACATTCAGTACTTC. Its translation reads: CASSSSSEADKNIQYF.